These 27 T cell receptor beta chains originate from one sample sequenced in a study of cytomegalovirus exposure and HLA in healthy donors. In the PCR, 60 Vbeta and 13 Jbeta primers were used. Libraries were prepared by immunoSEQ multiplex PCR; TCRdb keeps only in-frame clonotypes and omits some of them. Of approximately 170,000 clones listed, around 77% were seen once; the top ten hold roughly 1.6%. Sample: PBMCs. These receptors originate from a man between 40 and 49 years old in good health and CMV-seronegative.

The chain links TRBV6-6 to TRBJ2-7, with D possibly TRBD1 on 6 matching bases. The CDR3 runs to 11 residues. Germline assignment: CDR1 MNHNY and CDR2 SVGAGI (reference sequence). V lost 6 bases and J lost 3, with 6 bases in between. The CDR3 region is CASRDSYEQYV. CDR3 DNA: TGTGCCAGCAGGGACAGCTACGAGCAGTACGTC.

V gene TRBV5-1 combines with J gene TRBJ2-2, with a possible D match to TRBD1 (6 bases). V was pared by 0 bases and J by 6 bases, with 12 bases between. This CDR3 is built from 15 residues. Germline assignment: CDR1 SGHRS and CDR2 YFSETQ. CDR3 sequence: CASSLDTGSAGELFF. The CDR3 DNA reads as TGCGCCAGCAGCTTGGATACAGGGTCGGCCGGGGAGCTGTTTTTT.

V gene TRBV6-1 combines with J gene TRBJ1-1; D is possibly TRBD1 (6 bases). Trimming shortened V by 10 bases and J by 0 bases, and 12 bases separated the two germline ends. Germline V gene data show CDR1 as MNHNS and CDR2 as SASEGT. This CDR3 has 13 amino acids. The CDR3 region is CATRGGMNTEAFF. The CDR3 DNA is TGTGCCACCAGGGGAGGGATGAACACTGAAGCTTTCTTT.

The chain combines TRBV29-1 with TRBJ2-3; TRBD2 matches 7 bases. From germline, CDR1 is SQVTM and CDR2 ANQGSEA. V dropped 4 bases and J dropped 2; count of bases not matched to a gene: 9. The CDR3 runs to 15 residues. The CDR3: CSVGVSGGPTDTQYF. In DNA, the CDR3 is TGCAGCGTTGGGGTGTCGGGAGGCCCCACAGATACGCAGTATTTT.

The V call is TRBV2, the J call TRBJ2-1; 10 bases fit TRBD1. This CDR3 is built from 14 residues. Germline values: CDR1 SNHLY, CDR2 FYNNEI. The V segment lost 5 bases and the J segment 5 bases; nucleotides outside the gene matches: 3. CDR3 bases: TGTGCCAGCAGTCGGGACAGGGGAGACAATGAGCAGTTCTTC. It is translated as CASSRDRGDNEQFF.

This clone was seen once. The rearrangement links TRBV7-6 to TRBJ2-5; tentatively, D is TRBD2 (6 bases). The V and J ends lost 4 bases and 2 bases respectively, with 14 bases between them. This CDR3 comprises 15 residues. Germline lookup yields CDR1 SGHVS and CDR2 FNYEAQ. In nucleotides, the CDR3 is TGTGCCAGCAGCTCCCTTGGGGGACTTCAAGAGACCCAGTACTTC. Amino acid sequence: CASSSLGGLQETQYF. Drawing the rest from reference TRBV7-6 and TRBJ2-5, the complete variable domain is GAGVSQSPRYKVTKRGQDVALRCDPISGHVSLYWYRQALGQGPEFLTYFNYEAQQDKSGLPNDRFSAERPEGSISTLTIQRTEQRDSAMYRCASSSLGGLQETQYFGPGTRLLVL.

The rearrangement uses TRBV5-1 and TRBJ2-7, with a weak D call TRBD1 (5 bases). The CDR3 has 13 amino acids. Germline V gives CDR1 SGHRS, CDR2 YFSETQ. Trimming cost V 0 bases and J 4 bases, with 8 bases left between them. This CDR3 reads CASSLAPGYEQYF. The CDR3 coding sequence is TGCGCCAGCAGCTTGGCCCCAGGGTACGAGCAGTACTTC.

This chain connects TRBV5-4 to TRBJ2-5; 9 bases match TRBD2. CDR1 is SGHNT and CDR2 is YYREEE in the germline V gene (reference sequence). V lost 0 bases, J lost 4 bases, and 10 bases stayed unmatched. The CDR3 spans 17 residues. The CDR3, as DNA: TGTGCCAGCAGCTTGGAGGCTGCGGGAGGGCCTGGAGAGACCCAGTACTTC. Translated: CASSLEAAGGPGETQYF.

V is TRBV5-1 and J is TRBJ1-3; 11 bases are a match to TRBD1. V gave up 2 bases and J gave up 0 bases; unmatched junction bases: 4. The CDR3 totals 17 residues. Germline CDR1 and CDR2: SGHRS and YFSETQ. The CDR3 reads CASSFTGTGGSGNTIYF. CDR3 coding DNA: TGCGCCAGCAGCTTTACCGGGACAGGGGGCTCTGGAAACACCATATATTTT.

This clone was picked up one time. The CDR3 region has the DNA TGCGCCAGCAGCCCCGACAGGGTCGGTCAGCCCCAGCATTTT. Its translation: CASSPDRVGQPQHF. The chain joins TRBV5-1 to TRBJ1-5; 7 positions agree with TRBD1. The V and J ends lost 4 bases and 6 bases, in that order; junction bases with no gene match: 7. The CDR3 loop spans 14 amino acids. Germline loops: CDR1 SGHRS, CDR2 YFSETQ.

The chain uses TRBV5-4 and TRBJ2-3; D perhaps matches TRBD2 (6 bases). This CDR3 contains 15 residues. In germline, CDR1 is SGHNT, CDR2 YYREEE (reference sequence). Trimming pared 0 bases from V and 4 bases from J, leaving 12 bases between. The CDR3 nucleotides read TGTGCCAGCAGCTTGGGGGGACTGGCGGCAGATACGCAGTATTTT. It is translated as CASSLGGLAADTQYF.

The chain employs TRBV9 and TRBJ2-1, with 8 nucleotides matching TRBD1. With 5 bases clipped from V and 5 bases from J, the junction kept 12 bases outside the gene matches. Germline loops: CDR1 SGDLS, CDR2 YYNGEE. The CDR3 is made up of 16 amino acids. This CDR3 reads CASSFPPGQVDNEQFF. For the CDR3, the DNA is TGTGCCAGCAGTTTCCCTCCGGGACAGGTTGACAATGAGCAGTTCTTC.

V and J are TRBV30 and TRBJ1-1; D perhaps matches TRBD1 (6 bases). This CDR3 contains 13 residues. The V end was cut by 4 bases, the J end by 8 bases, with 17 bases between. The V gene's germline CDR1 is GTSNPN and CDR2 SVGIG (reference sequence). CDR3 in DNA: TGTGCCTGGAAGACAGGTTACACACAAGAAGCTTTCTTT. Protein product: CAWKTGYTQEAFF.

This clone was seen more than once but under ten times. This chain connects TRBV29-1 to TRBJ1-5, with D hard to call. Germline CDR1 is SQVTM and CDR2 is ANQGSEA. The length of the CDR3 is 12 residues. V shed 4 bases and J shed 0 bases, with 4 bases lying between them. The CDR3 nucleotides are TGCAGCGTTGTTCTTAGCAATCAGCCCCAGCATTTT. This encodes CSVVLSNQPQHF.

This clone was counted a few times. This chain links TRBV6-6 with TRBJ1-1; D perhaps matches TRBD1 (5 bases). This CDR3 has 12 amino acids. V was trimmed by 6 bases and J by 0 bases, leaving 5 bases between them. Germline assignment: CDR1 MNHNY and CDR2 SVGAGI (reference sequence). The CDR3 loop is CASRGLNTEAFF. As DNA, the CDR3 is TGTGCCAGCAGGGGGCTGAACACTGAAGCTTTCTTT.

This clone turned up a few times. The rearrangement links TRBV27 to TRBJ1-5; D is possibly TRBD1 (6 bases). V lost 5 bases to trimming and J lost 1 base, with 18 bases between them. Germline V gene sequence: CDR1 MNHEY, CDR2 SMNVEV (reference sequence). This CDR3 region has 17 residues. The CDR3 DNA follows: TGTGCCAGCAGTCCAAGCGAGGGACATTCCAGCAATCAGCCCCAGCATTTT. Amino acids: CASSPSEGHSSNQPQHF.

J is TRBJ2-3 and V is TRBV19, with TRBD2 matching over 12 bases. Germline V gene lookup returns CDR1 LNHDA and CDR2 SQIVND (reference sequence). The CDR3 contains 16 residues. The V and J ends lost 9 bases and 2 bases, in that order; junction bases with no gene match: 9. The CDR3 loop is CASRRPSGRDTDTQYF. CDR3 nucleotide sequence: TGTGCCAGCCGCCGCCCTAGCGGGAGGGACACAGATACGCAGTATTTT. The entire variable domain, with the rest obtained from reference TRBV19 and TRBJ2-3, is as follows: DGGITQSPKYLFRKEGQNVTLSCEQNLNHDAMYWYRQDPGQGLRLIYYSQIVNDFQKGDIAEGYSVSREKKESFPLTVTSAQKNPTAFYLCASRRPSGRDTDTQYFGPGTRLTVL.

The chain combines TRBV2 with TRBJ2-7; tentatively, D is TRBD2 (5 bases). The CDR3 loop spans 13 amino acids. V lost 8 bases and J lost 7, with 18 bases in between. Germline V gene data show CDR1 as SNHLY and CDR2 as FYNNEI. The CDR3 DNA reads TGTGCCAGCCTGACTACCCCCTTCGGAGAGCAGTACTTC. This gives the protein CASLTTPFGEQYF.

This clone was detected once. The chain employs TRBV6-5 and TRBJ1-5, with 9 positions matching TRBD1. The germline CDR1 and CDR2 sequences are MNHEY and SVGAGI. J was trimmed by 4 bases and V by 7 bases; bases with no gene match: 8. This CDR3 comprises 15 residues. CDR3 residues: CASKRGTGPNQPQHF. CDR3 bases: TGTGCCAGCAAACGCGGGACAGGGCCGAATCAGCCCCAGCATTTT.

The chain couples TRBV19 to TRBJ2-1; 8 positions match TRBD2. The trim removed 1 base at V and 12 bases at J, leaving 8 bases unmatched. The germline V gene has CDR1 LNHDA and CDR2 SQIVND (reference sequence). The CDR3 is 14 residues long. The CDR3 protein is CASSIAGTRTGQFF. The CDR3, as DNA: TGTGCCAGTAGTATAGCGGGGACTAGGACTGGGCAGTTCTTC.

This clone appeared a few times. The gene calls are TRBV5-1 and TRBJ2-7; D possibly corresponds to TRBD2 (5 bases). The V and J ends lost 10 bases and 3 bases respectively, with 17 bases between them. The CDR3 consists of 13 residues. The germline gives CDR1 SGHRS, CDR2 YFSETQ. The CDR3, as DNA: TGCGCCTCGGGGTTGGACGGATACTACGAGCAGTACTTC. This encodes CASGLDGYYEQYF. The complete variable domain, with remaining parts taken from reference TRBV5-1 and TRBJ2-7, reads KAGVTQTPRYLIKTRGQQVTLSCSPISGHRSVSWYQQTPGQGLQFLFEYFSETQRNKGNFPGRFSGRQFSNSRSEMNVSTLELGDSALYLCASGLDGYYEQYFGPGTRLTVT.

The chain uses TRBV28 and TRBJ1-1; D unclear. Per the germline V gene, CDR1 is MDHEN and CDR2 is SYDVKM. The CDR3 runs to 13 residues. The ends were cut back, 6 bases at V and 3 bases at J, with 11 bases in the middle. CDR3 nucleotide sequence: TGTGCCAGCAGCCCTTTTATATACACTGAAGCTTTCTTT. It is translated as CASSPFIYTEAFF.

The CDR3 DNA follows: TGTGCCAGCAGCTCCCCCCCCGAGGGAGGCACTGAAGCTTTCTTT. It translates to CASSSPPEGGTEAFF. The rearrangement links TRBV7-9 to TRBJ1-1; D uncertain. CDR1 is SEHNR, CDR2 FQNEAQ, per germline (reference sequence). The CDR3 has 15 amino acids. V gave up 4 bases and J gave up 4 bases, with 16 bases separating them. Drawing the rest from reference TRBV7-9 and TRBJ1-1, the complete variable domain is DTGVSQNPRHKITKRGQNVTFRCDPISEHNRLYWYRQTLGQGPEFLTYFQNEAQLEKSRLLSDRFSAERPKGSFSTLEIQRTEQGDSAMYLCASSSPPEGGTEAFFGQGTRLTVV.

The chain employs TRBV21-1 and TRBJ1-2; the D call of TRBD1 is as the table states it, not checked on the DNA. TRBV21-1 is described as a pseudogene. The CDR3 has 14 amino acids. The CDR3 reads CASSKSPGWYGYTF. The CDR3 nucleotides are TGTGCCAGCAGCAAGAGTCCAGGGTGGTATGGCTACACCTTC.

This chain uses TRBV18 with TRBJ1-1; TRBD1 might be the D (5 bases). The V gene's germline CDR1 is KGHSH and CDR2 LQKENI. Between the trimmed V and J ends, which lost 5 bases and 2 bases, there was a span of 15 bases. This CDR3 spans 15 amino acids. CDR3 DNA sequence: TGTGCCAGCTCAAGTGCAGGGTGGATCAACACTGAAGCTTTCTTT. Translation: CASSSAGWINTEAFF.

This clone occurred once. One end of the junction does not line up with germline, which may come from a read error. V is TRBV7-8 and J is TRBJ2-1; the match to TRBD2 covers 15 bases. There are 18 residues in the CDR3. Germline CDR1 is SGHVS and CDR2 is FQNEAQ. The CDR3 reads CASSPGLAGGIPYNEQFF. In DNA form, the CDR3 reads TGTGCTAGCAGCCCCGGACTAGCGGGAGGGATACCCTACAATGAGCAGTTCTTC.

The rearrangement links TRBV2 to TRBJ1-5, with D uncertain. The V end was cut by 5 bases, the J end by 0 bases, with 8 bases between. The length of the CDR3 is 14 residues. Germline V gene data show CDR1 as SNHLY and CDR2 as FYNNEI. CDR3 sequence: CASSSLYSNQPQHF. The CDR3 DNA reads TGTGCCAGCAGTTCTTTGTATAGCAATCAGCCCCAGCATTTT.